These T cell receptor beta chains were read from a single sample in a study of OX40 agonist ivuxolimab in advanced cancers. The data were produced by immunoSEQ multiplex PCR, yet TCRdb's version contains in-frame clones alone and is incomplete. The sample has over 40,000 clones; around 80% are singletons. Sequenced here: CD4+ or CD8+ T cells sorted from blood, sampled in a trial of the OX40 agonist ivuxolimab. Receptors originate from an adult with an advanced solid tumor such as melanoma, head and neck, liver or kidney cancer. CDR3s include the opening cysteine and the closing phenylalanine or tryptophan. Only some rows state a clone size, as once, few, many or a class for expanded clones.

v_call: TRBV6-1; clone_size: -; cdr3_aa: CASSEYPPSGSMNEQFF
v_call: TRBV30; clone_size: -; cdr3_aa: CAWSVKPDRSAMNTEAFF
v_call: TRBV5-1; clone_size: -; cdr3_aa: CASSLQGGNSPLHF
v_call: TRBV10-3; clone_size: -; cdr3_aa: CAISGADNEQFF
v_call: TRBV4-2; clone_size: -; cdr3_aa: CASSRPLAGELNTDTQYF
v_call: TRBV28; clone_size: -; cdr3_aa: CASTLGGSYNEQFF
v_call: TRBV28; clone_size: -; cdr3_aa: CASSLSLALLTYEQYF
v_call: TRBV6-6; clone_size: -; cdr3_aa: CASTGYSNQPQHF
v_call: TRBV21-1; clone_size: once; cdr3_aa: CASSKEGEGAKYGYTF
v_call: TRBV5-4; clone_size: few; cdr3_aa: CASSLARGETQYF
v_call: TRBV28; clone_size: -; cdr3_aa: CASSPRFLYGYTF
v_call: TRBV11-2; clone_size: -; cdr3_aa: CASSWTGSTGELFF
v_call: TRBV7-9; clone_size: few; cdr3_aa: CASSPSGIRSGEQYF
v_call: TRBV10-3; clone_size: few; cdr3_aa: CAISGGISYTEAFF
v_call: TRBV7-3; clone_size: once; cdr3_aa: CASSLSPVSETQYF
v_call: TRBV5-1; clone_size: -; cdr3_aa: CASSPELAKETQYF
v_call: TRBV2; clone_size: once; cdr3_aa: CASRAGEGRRETQYF
v_call: TRBV10-3; clone_size: few; cdr3_aa: CATTRDTEAFF
v_call: TRBV7-2; clone_size: -; cdr3_aa: CASSAPGGGSHEQYF
v_call: TRBV5-1; clone_size: -; cdr3_aa: CASSLKETQYF
v_call: TRBV9; clone_size: -; cdr3_aa: CASSLTTGETQYF
v_call: TRBV30; clone_size: -; cdr3_aa: CAWSVHGEISGNTIYF
v_call: TRBV4-3; clone_size: -; cdr3_aa: CASSQDRAVLGQPQHF
v_call: TRBV5-8; clone_size: -; cdr3_aa: CASSRNRYNEQFF
v_call: TRBV4-3; clone_size: -; cdr3_aa: CASSQDMGLLAEAFF
v_call: TRBV6-4; clone_size: -; cdr3_aa: CASAGQASGELFF
v_call: TRBV18; clone_size: -; cdr3_aa: CASSGRGAQGTQYF
v_call: TRBV6-5; clone_size: -; cdr3_aa: CASSYSRVGYTF
v_call: TRBV7-6; clone_size: -; cdr3_aa: CASSLGDSRRGEAFF
v_call: TRBV29-1; clone_size: -; cdr3_aa: CSVVGNTGELFF
v_call: TRBV4-2; clone_size: -; cdr3_aa: CASSHQGQDMDEKLFF
v_call: TRBV30; clone_size: once; cdr3_aa: CAWSPDRGNIQYF
v_call: TRBV5-1; clone_size: -; cdr3_aa: CASSLLSTSRTGSSYNEQFF
v_call: TRBV11-2; clone_size: -; cdr3_aa: CASSRTADQPQHF
v_call: TRBV7-9; clone_size: -; cdr3_aa: CASSLAPLSGELFF